This paragraph reports one TCR beta chain. Per the germline V gene, CDR1 is MNHNY and CDR2 is SVGAGI (reference sequence). The CDR3 runs to 13 residues. V lost 7 bases, J lost 8 bases, and 5 bases stayed unmatched. The data stem from a study of blood T cell repertoires in COVID-19. Original processing methods: It was from reference gene primer amplification that nucleated cell counts were estimated. Assay: immunoSEQ multiplex PCR; the TCRdb copy retains only in-frame clones and omits some. V and J calls and clone size follow that table, whereas D and trimming were derived from the DNA. The table has about 61,000 clones, about 86% seen once.

The clonotype originates from a woman older than 75 with active COVID-19. The sequenced material came from peripheral blood. The rearrangement uses TRBV6-6 and TRBJ2-1; 10 bases are shared with TRBD2. As DNA, the CDR3 is TGTGCCAGCACCGGGACTAGCGCCGATGAGCAGTTCTTC. Residues: CASTGTSADEQFF.